This entry is about one TCR beta chain. Germline trimming cut 5 bases from V and 6 bases from J; bases unmatched to any gene: 10. Germline V gene lookup returns CDR1 SEHNR and CDR2 FQNEAQ (reference sequence). CDR3 size: 16 residues. The sample is drawn from a study of blood T cell repertoires in COVID-19. In the study overall: T cells, B-cell-depleted T cells, or PBMCs provided the cDNA or gDNA that served as material.

The authors' processing: Estimation of nucleated cell counts was performed using reference gene primer amplification. The repertoire was sequenced with immunoSEQ multiplex PCR; TCRdb's copy has only in-frame clones and lacks some. V, J and clone size are those of that table, while D and trimming were read from the DNA. The sample yields 250,000 to 350,000 clones, about 81% seen once. This clonotype was obtained from a human donor with COVID-19, enrolled during active disease. The donor label of this sample is uncertain. This chain links TRBV7-9 with TRBJ1-6; 7 bases align to TRBD1. The material sequenced was peripheral blood. The CDR3 bases are TGTGCCAGCAGCGTCGCCTACAGGGGCCCTAATTCACCCCTCCACTTT. Translation: CASSVAYRGPNSPLHF. Using reference TRBV7-9 and TRBJ1-6 for the parts outside the CDR3, the full variable domain is DTGVSQNPRHKITKRGQNVTFRCDPISEHNRLYWYRQTLGQGPEFLTYFQNEAQLEKSRLLSDRFSAERPKGSFSTLEIQRTEQGDSAMYLCASSVAYRGPNSPLHFGNGTRLTVT.